A single sample is the source of the 27 T cell receptor beta chains below, sequenced in a study of blood T cell repertoires in COVID-19. Generated by immunoSEQ multiplex PCR, the TCRdb table keeps only in-frame clones and is missing some. The sample lists about 97,000 clones, around 94% occurring once. The sequenced sample was peripheral blood. The receptors here all came from a man aged 50 or older with active COVID-19.

The chain couples TRBV27 to TRBJ2-7; 10 bases are shared with TRBD2. CDR1 is MNHEY, CDR2 SMNVEV, per germline (reference sequence). CDR3 length equals 15 residues. V dropped 5 bases and J dropped 4; count of bases not matched to a gene: 8. The CDR3 bases are TGTGCCAGCAGTACCAGGTTAGCGGGGGGTTACGAGCAGTACTTC. This sequence encodes CASSTRLAGGYEQYF.

V usage is TRBV28 and J usage is TRBJ1-1; no reliable D call. Looked up from germline, CDR1 is MDHEN and CDR2 is SYDVKM. The CDR3 is 15 residues long. V dropped 2 bases and J dropped 2 bases, with 12 bases sitting between them. The CDR3 coding sequence is TGTGCCAGCAGTTTAAGGCTCACGGGTAACACTGAAGCTTTCTTT. Its translation is CASSLRLTGNTEAFF. Combining the CDR3 with reference TRBV28 and TRBJ1-1 gives the whole variable domain DVKVTQSSRYLVKRTGEKVFLECVQDMDHENMFWYRQDPGLGLRLIYFSYDVKMKEKGDIPEGYSVSREKKERFSLILESASTNQTSMYLCASSLRLTGNTEAFFGQGTRLTVV.

This clone has a single count. The J gene is TRBJ2-3, the V gene TRBV10-2, with TRBD2 identical over 10 bases. The CDR3 spans 16 residues. CDR1 and CDR2 from the germline V gene are WSHSY and SAAADI. V shed 5 bases and J 6 bases; nucleotides not matched to a gene: 11. The CDR3 bases are TGCGCCAGCAGTACCCCTCTAGCGGGAGAGGAGGATACGCAGTATTTT. Residues: CASSTPLAGEEDTQYF.

The chain recombines TRBV28 with TRBJ2-7, with 11 bases identical to TRBD1. Germline values: CDR1 MDHEN, CDR2 SYDVKM. The CDR3 loop spans 14 amino acids. The junction had 3 bases not matched to a gene; V was cut back by 4 bases and J by 4 bases. Written as DNA, the CDR3 is TGTGCCAGCAGTTCGGGACAGGGGGTATACGAGCAGTACTTC. Its translation is CASSSGQGVYEQYF.

This chain joins TRBV9 and TRBJ2-3; 9 nucleotides align to TRBD1. The CDR3 spans 14 residues. Germline assignment: CDR1 SGDLS and CDR2 YYNGEE. With V trimmed by 3 bases and J by 5 bases, 4 bases remained unmatched. This chain's CDR3 is CASSGQGVGDTQYF. CDR3 nucleotide sequence: TGTGCCAGCAGCGGACAGGGGGTGGGAGATACGCAGTATTTT.

This chain joins TRBV7-9 and TRBJ2-3; D is perhaps TRBD1 (6 bases). V gave up 3 bases and J gave up 0 bases, with 10 bases separating them. CDR1 SEHNR and CDR2 FQNEAQ come from the germline V gene (reference sequence). The CDR3 runs to 15 residues. The CDR3 is CASSLGTLSTDTQYF. DNA for the CDR3: TGTGCCAGCAGCTTGGGGACACTAAGCACAGATACGCAGTATTTT.

The V call is TRBV19, the J call TRBJ1-1, with 8 nucleotides matching TRBD1. From germline, CDR1 is LNHDA and CDR2 SQIVND (reference sequence). The trim removed 6 bases at V and 3 bases at J, leaving 12 bases unmatched. The CDR3 loop spans 16 amino acids. CDR3 DNA sequence: TGTGCCAGTAGCAAAGACAGGGGCCCAGGGGACACTGAAGCTTTCTTT. Encoded protein: CASSKDRGPGDTEAFF.

The CDR3 bases are TGTGCCAGCAGCTATACGCCGGGGACAGTCGATGGCTACACCTTC. It encodes CASSYTPGTVDGYTF. This sequence joins TRBV11-2 and TRBJ1-2, with 7 bases aligning to TRBD1. The V gene's germline CDR1 is SGHAT and CDR2 FQNNGV. V lost 4 bases and J lost 6; bases outside the gene matches: 11. The CDR3 runs 15 residues. The entire variable domain, with the rest obtained from reference TRBV11-2 and TRBJ1-2, is as follows: EAGVAQSPRYKIIEKRQSVAFWCNPISGHATLYWYQQILGQGPKLLIQFQNNGVVDDSQLPKDRFSAERLKGVDSTLKIQPAKLEDSAVYLCASSYTPGTVDGYTFGSGTRLTVV.

This clone was seen only a few times. The genes are TRBV4-2 and TRBJ1-1; no reliable D call. V lost 8 bases and J 1 base, leaving 17 bases between the germline ends. The CDR3 runs to 15 residues. Germline loops: CDR1 LGHNA, CDR2 YNFKEQ. The CDR3 nucleotides are TGTGCCAGCGAATTTGGGCATTTCGGGAACACTGAAGCTTTCTTT. Its protein product is CASEFGHFGNTEAFF.

The J gene is TRBJ2-7, the V gene TRBV6-2 or TRBV6-3, with 9 positions matching TRBD1. Germline values: CDR1 MNHEY, CDR2 SVGEGT. After removal of 6 bases from V and 5 bases from J, the junction contained 23 bases not matched to a gene. The CDR3 has 19 residues. CDR3 sequence (DNA): TGTGCCAGCAGCTCCTCCGTAAGTCTCGCGGGACAGGGCGAACACGAGCAGTACTTC. Translating it yields CASSSSVSLAGQGEHEQYF.

The CDR3 coding sequence is TGTGCCAGCAGCACGTACAGGACAGGAGTTAATAATTCACCCCTCCACTTT. Its translation is CASSTYRTGVNNSPLHF. The V call is TRBV5-6, the J call TRBJ1-6, with 7 bases identical to TRBD1. The junction had 12 bases not matched to a gene; V was cut back by 4 bases and J by 5 bases. Germline CDR1 SGHDT, CDR2 YYEEEE. CDR3 length equals 17 residues.

This clone was seen only once. This chain connects TRBV6-5 to TRBJ2-4, with TRBD2 identical over 7 bases. Germline loops: CDR1 MNHEY, CDR2 SVGAGI. The CDR3 contains 16 residues. V shed 4 bases, J shed 1 base, and the junction held 7 bases outside the gene matches. The DNA for the CDR3 is TGTGCCAGCAGTTCAGGACTAGTCGCGGCCAAAAACATTCAGTACTTC. It encodes CASSSGLVAAKNIQYF.

This clone was observed a handful of times. The chain employs TRBV6-2 or TRBV6-3 and TRBJ1-5, with a possible D match to TRBD1 (5 bases). CDR3 length: 16 residues. With 4 bases removed from V and 6 bases from J, the gap between germline ends came to 19 bases. Germline V gene sequence: CDR1 MNHEY, CDR2 SVGEGT. The CDR3 bases are TGTGCCAGCAGTTCGCCGACTGGAGGGGCGGGTCAGCCCCAGCATTTT. It encodes CASSSPTGGAGQPQHF.

This clone was seen a single time. The V call is TRBV5-4, the J call TRBJ1-6; TRBD1 agrees at 7 bases. The ends lost 3 bases at V and 5 bases at J; junction bases unmatched: 2. CDR3 length: 14 residues. Germline V gives CDR1 SGHNT, CDR2 YYREEE (reference sequence). CDR3 protein: CASSSGQNNSPLHF. Written as DNA, the CDR3 is TGTGCCAGCAGCTCGGGACAGAATAATTCACCCCTCCACTTT.

In its sample, this clone was seen a few times. The chain links TRBV2 to TRBJ2-7; D gene ambiguous. V shed 7 bases and J shed 7 bases, with 17 bases lying between them. Germline CDR1 and CDR2: SNHLY and FYNNEI. The CDR3 totals 13 residues. The DNA of the CDR3 is TGTGCCAGCACCACCCGCCAGACGGGTGAGCAGTACTTC. This translates into CASTTRQTGEQYF.

The chain employs TRBV2 and TRBJ1-1; 8 bases are a match to TRBD1. Looked up from germline, CDR1 is SNHLY and CDR2 is FYNNEI. CDR3 length equals 13 residues. With 5 bases clipped from V and 13 bases from J, the junction kept 12 bases outside the gene matches. DNA of the CDR3: TGTGCCAGCAGTAACCAACGACAGGGGATTGTTTTCTTT. This sequence encodes CASSNQRQGIVFF.

This clone occurred a few times. The J gene is TRBJ2-7, the V gene TRBV7-9; perhaps TRBD1 as D (6 bases). V dropped 5 bases and J dropped 4 bases, with 9 bases sitting between them. CDR3 size: 12 residues. CDR1 is SEHNR and CDR2 is FQNEAQ in the germline V gene (reference sequence). DNA for the CDR3: TGTGCCAGCAGCCCAGGGGCGTACGAGCAGTACTTC. Translated, it gives CASSPGAYEQYF.

The genes are TRBV30 and TRBJ1-1; unclear D gene. The CDR3 contains 13 residues. Per the germline V gene, CDR1 is GTSNPN and CDR2 is SVGIG (reference sequence). V was cut by 0 bases and J by 3 bases, with 8 bases left in between. The CDR3 coding sequence is TGTGCCTGGAGTGTACGTCAGGACACTGAAGCTTTCTTT. Protein: CAWSVRQDTEAFF.

The J gene is TRBJ2-1, the V gene TRBV24-1, with 9 bases fitting TRBD1. The CDR3 spans 14 residues. The V segment lost 4 bases and the J segment 6 bases; nucleotides outside the gene matches: 3. Germline CDR1 KGHDR, CDR2 SFDVKD. The CDR3 nucleotides are TGTGCCACCAGTGACGGACAGGGGTCCAATGAGCAGTTCTTC. Amino acid sequence: CATSDGQGSNEQFF.

The chain employs TRBV3-1 (or the pseudogene TRBV3-2) and TRBJ2-1; 8 bases align to TRBD2. V shed 0 bases and J 4 bases; nucleotides not matched to a gene: 8. The germline CDR1 and CDR2 sequences are LGHDT and YNNKEL (reference sequence). The CDR3 consists of 17 residues. The CDR3 DNA is TGTGCCAGCAGCCAAGATCTACCGGGAGGGGTGTACAATGAGCAGTTCTTC. It codes for CASSQDLPGGVYNEQFF.

The chain employs TRBV14 and TRBJ1-3; 7 nucleotides agree with TRBD1. Trimming cost V 2 bases and J 3 bases; bases outside gene matches: 4. The CDR3 is 15 amino acids. Germline CDR1 reads SGHDN; CDR2 reads FVKESK. The CDR3 DNA reads as TGTGCCAGCAGCCAAATACAGGGGTATGGAAACACCATATATTTT. Translated: CASSQIQGYGNTIYF.

The gene calls are TRBV19 and TRBJ2-2; tentatively, D is TRBD2 (5 bases). The length of the CDR3 is 15 residues. Looked up from germline, CDR1 is LNHDA and CDR2 is SQIVND (reference sequence). Trimming pared 1 base from V and 2 bases from J, leaving 8 bases between. The CDR3 protein is CASSIGGSNTGELFF. The CDR3 bases are TGTGCCAGTAGTATAGGCGGGTCCAACACCGGGGAGCTGTTTTTT. The full variable domain, rest sourced from reference TRBV19 and TRBJ2-2, is DGGITQSPKYLFRKEGQNVTLSCEQNLNHDAMYWYRQDPGQGLRLIYYSQIVNDFQKGDIAEGYSVSREKKESFPLTVTSAQKNPTAFYLCASSIGGSNTGELFFGEGSRLTVL.

This chain links TRBV28 with TRBJ2-7; 13 bases match TRBD2. CDR1 and CDR2 (germline): MDHEN, SYDVKM. V gave up 3 bases and J gave up 2 bases; unmatched junction bases: 10. This CDR3 is built from 18 residues. The DNA of the CDR3 is TGTGCCAGCAGTTTCTTTGGACTAGCGGGAGTTTCCCCCTACGAGCAGTACTTC. Translation: CASSFFGLAGVSPYEQYF.

The V call is TRBV9, the J call TRBJ2-7; 10 bases align to TRBD2. Germline V gives CDR1 SGDLS, CDR2 YYNGEE. Losses at the gene ends were 0 bases for V and 7 bases for J; bases not matched to a gene: 1. This CDR3 region has 13 residues. CDR3 residues: CASSVELAGEQYF. The CDR3 coding sequence is TGTGCCAGCAGCGTAGAACTAGCGGGGGAGCAGTACTTC.

This sequence joins TRBV9 and TRBJ2-2; 8 nucleotides align to TRBD1. J gave up 5 bases and V 4 bases, and 7 bases lay outside the gene matches. Per germline, CDR1 SGDLS and CDR2 YYNGEE. The CDR3 is 15 residues long. The CDR3 nucleotides read TGTGCCAGCAGCCCACGGACAGGGTTTACCGGGGAGCTGTTTTTT. Amino acids: CASSPRTGFTGELFF.

V and J are TRBV7-8 and TRBJ1-1; 7 positions match TRBD1. Germline V gives CDR1 SGHVS, CDR2 FQNEAQ. The CDR3 covers 14 residues. V lost 5 bases to trimming and J lost 1 base; unmatched junction nucleotides: 4. CDR3 nucleotide sequence: TGTGCCAGCAGCCGGGACAGATGGAACACTGAAGCTTTCTTT. Its protein product is CASSRDRWNTEAFF. Variable domain in full (rest from reference TRBV7-8 and TRBJ1-1): GAGVSQSPRYKVAKRGQDVALRCDPISGHVSLFWYQQALGQGPEFLTYFQNEAQLDKSGLPSDRFFAERPEGSVSTLKIQRTQQEDSAVYLCASSRDRWNTEAFFGQGTRLTVV.

CDR3 in DNA: TGTGCCAGCAGACTGGGGGGGATAGAACTGTTTTTT. Translating it yields CASRLGGIELFF. J is TRBJ1-4 and V is TRBV2; the D gene is possibly TRBD1 (5 bases). Trimming left V 6 bases short and J 12 bases short, with 14 bases between. The germline V gene encodes CDR1 SNHLY and CDR2 FYNNEI. The CDR3 length is 12 residues. Complete variable domain (other parts from reference TRBV2 and TRBJ1-4): EPEVTQTPSHQVTQMGQEVILRCVPISNHLYFYWYRQILGQKVEFLVSFYNNEISEKSEIFDDQFSVERPDGSNFTLKIRSTKLEDSAMYFCASRLGGIELFFGSGTQLSVL.